This T cell receptor (beta chain) was documented in a study of T cells in tuberculosis (dated by TCRdb to 2016 to 2019). As for the study more broadly: To characterize T cells specific for the mycobacterial lipid antigen glucose monomycolate (GMM), the study used CD1B tetramers together with high-throughput TCR immunosequencing. On the study overall, not on this receptor specifically: T cells that bind the CD1B-GMM tetramer with low affinity may have been missed by the stringent sort gate.

On this clone: Per-nucleotide qualities are absent, and no much larger clonotype sits a single base away.

In the germline V gene, CDR1 corresponds to SGHTS and CDR2 to YDEGEE. The CDR3 runs 14 amino acids, cysteine and phenylalanine included. This entry keeps only the CDR3 DNA: 42 bases, framed from base 1. V ends up 4 bases short and J 2 bases short, with an unmatched junction base count of 4. PBMC were thawed, rested overnight, stained with GMM-loaded CD1B tetramer, a Live/Dead dye and anti-CD3, and then sorted on a FACS Aria II. C32 glucose monomycolate purified from Rhodococcus equi was loaded onto CD1B tetramers. Before cryopreservation, the PBMC used for tetramer sorting had been depleted of CD14-expressing monocytes as part of a separate study. From each donor, approximately 100,000 tetramer-negative cells were also sorted and analyzed side by side with the tetramer-positive cells. GMM-loaded CD1B tetramers were used to sort antigen-specific T cells from a few healthy South African adults. Because TCR-alpha and TCR-beta chains were sequenced unpaired, no chain pairing information was available. The immunoSEQ multiplex PCR assay was used to generate TCR libraries, with TCR-beta and/or TCR-alpha/delta assays applied to each sample. The Illumina high-throughput platform was used to sequence the amplified TCR libraries. On the study's bioinformatics: Clustering and dimensionality reduction relied on pairwise TCRdist distances among GMM-specific receptors from T cells that were either sorted ex vivo or expanded in vitro. Sequence motifs, defined by gene usage and CDR3 content, were tested for enrichment in tetramer-positive compared with tetramer-negative populations. TCRdb re-hosts the immuneACCESS table, in-frame sequences only. Its copies lack some clones; in the studies checked, an unresolved V gene accounts for under half of them, and the cause for the rest is not known. D and trimming were read from the DNA, whereas the V and J calls and clone size are those reported in that table. This sample holds some 60,000 clones; around 86% were observed only once. About 13% of the sample lies in the top ten.

The chain uses TRBV5-8 and TRBJ1-2; the central 8 bases match TRBD1. The sequence derives from an adult woman with latent tuberculosis. The source material was CD1b-GMM tetramer-negative cells sorted from PBMCs. Interpreted using the paper, the cell subset or site label stands for: T cells not binding CD1B-GMM tetramer, sorted from same donor. The base sequence is TGTGCCAGCAGCCGGACAGGGAGCAACTATGGCTACACCTTC. Its translation reads: CASSRTGSNYGYTF.